Below, 26 T cell receptor beta chains from the same sample are listed, as sequenced in a study of shared clonotypes between healthy human individuals. Data came from immunoSEQ multiplex PCR; TCRdb stores just in-frame clones and leaves some out. The sample comprises about 1.1 million clones, 60% to 85% of which are singletons, and 0.85% to 1% rests with the top ten. The specimen was memory CD4+ T cells from PBMCs. Subset indicated: CD45RA-negative fraction. The receptor set was obtained from a man between 18 and 35 years old in good health. Some clones in this sample may be carry-over from other donors' samples.

This clone was observed once. This chain uses TRBV5-6 with TRBJ2-1; TRBD2 matches 10 bases. V dropped 4 bases and J dropped 6; count of bases not matched to a gene: 7. CDR1 and CDR2 from the germline V gene are SGHDT and YYEEEE. The CDR3 covers 15 residues. The chain's CDR3 is CASSLSGRAPNEQFF. The CDR3 nucleotides are TGTGCCAGCAGCCTAAGCGGGAGGGCCCCCAATGAGCAGTTCTTC.

This clone was observed once. Other DNA sequences in this sample translate to the same CDR3. This CDR3 reads CASSPGTKETQYF. The CDR3 DNA reads TGTGCCAGCTCACCGGGCACAAAAGAGACCCAGTACTTC. The J gene is TRBJ2-5, the V gene TRBV18, with D uncertain. This CDR3 comprises 13 residues. The V end was cut by 3 bases, the J end by 3 bases, with 8 bases between. Germline lookup yields CDR1 KGHSH and CDR2 LQKENI.

The rearrangement joins TRBV15 to TRBJ2-1; 9 bases align to TRBD2. This CDR3 spans 15 amino acids. The trim removed 0 bases at V and 7 bases at J, leaving 4 bases unmatched. CDR1 LNHNV and CDR2 YYDKDF come from the germline V gene (reference sequence). CDR3 region: CATSRDLAGRNEQFF. In nucleotides, the CDR3 is TGTGCCACCAGCAGAGACCTAGCGGGAAGGAATGAGCAGTTCTTC. Supplemented by reference TRBV15 and TRBJ2-1, the full variable domain reads DAMVIQNPRYQVTQFGKPVTLSCSQTLNHNVMYWYQQKSSQAPKLLFHYYDKDFNNEADTPDNFQSRRPNTSFCFLDIRSPGLGDTAMYLCATSRDLAGRNEQFFGPGTRLTVL.

On this clone: This could be a read error, since a much larger clone is one nucleotide away. Other DNA sequences within the sample encode an identical CDR3. The J gene is TRBJ2-3, the V gene TRBV9, with 9 bases identical to TRBD2. With V trimmed by 0 bases and J by 4 bases, 3 bases remained unmatched. Per the germline V gene, CDR1 is SGDLS and CDR2 is YYNGEE. The CDR3 contains 15 residues. The CDR3 region is CASSVGGRAADTQYF. CDR3 nucleotides: TGTGCCAGCAGCGTAGGCGGGAGGGCCGCAGATACGCAGTATTTT.

This clone has at least ten counts. The chain couples TRBV18 to TRBJ1-1; D ambiguous. V was cut by 2 bases and J by 9 bases, with 16 bases left in between. The CDR3 is made up of 14 amino acids. From germline, CDR1 is KGHSH and CDR2 LQKENI. CDR3 in amino acids: CASSPATPVLQAFF. CDR3 bases: TGTGCCAGCTCACCAGCGACGCCGGTATTACAAGCTTTCTTT. The full variable domain, with the rest looked up from reference TRBV18 and TRBJ1-1, is NAGVMQNPRHLVRRRGQEARLRCSPMKGHSHVYWYRQLPEEGLKFMVYLQKENIIDESGMPKERFSAEFPKEGPSILRIQQVVRGDSAAYFCASSPATPVLQAFFGQGTRLTVV.

The chain recombines TRBV29-1 with TRBJ2-5; 7 bases are a match to TRBD2. Germline-derived CDR1 and CDR2 are SQVTM and ANQGSEA. After removal of 6 bases from V and 2 bases from J, the junction contained 9 bases not matched to a gene. The CDR3 totals 14 residues. CDR3 DNA sequence: TGCAGCGTGCTAGCGGACAACTCTCAAGAGACCCAGTACTTC. Protein: CSVLADNSQETQYF.

This clone appeared once. The rearrangement links TRBV6-1 to TRBJ1-2; D may be TRBD1 (5 bases). Trimming removed 1 base at V and 4 bases at J, with 13 bases between. There are 15 residues in the CDR3. CDR1 and CDR2 (germline): MNHNS, SASEGT. The CDR3 sequence: CASSEGNQRGYGYTF. The DNA of the CDR3 is TGTGCCAGCAGTGAAGGGAATCAAAGGGGCTATGGCTACACCTTC.

The chain has TRBV4-3 and TRBJ2-7; the D is unclear. The V end lost 0 bases, the J end lost 6 bases, and 9 bases lay between the germline ends. Germline lookup yields CDR1 LGHNA and CDR2 YSLEER. The CDR3 runs to 13 residues. DNA of the CDR3: TGCGCCAGCAGCCAAGATAAGAAGCTCGAGCAGTACTTC. Amino acid sequence: CASSQDKKLEQYF.

To note about this clone: Possible read error: a much larger clone is one base away. The V gene is TRBV7-9, the J gene TRBJ1-2; D remains ambiguous. CDR3 length: 12 amino acids. V gave up 4 bases and J gave up 4 bases, with 7 bases separating them. The germline CDR1 and CDR2 sequences are SEHNR and FQNEAQ (reference sequence). The DNA for the CDR3 is TGTGCCAGCAGCTCCGTAGGCTATGGCTACACCTTC. Its translation is CASSSVGYGYTF.

The V gene is TRBV7-7, the J gene TRBJ2-5, with 7 bases lining up with TRBD1. The ends lost 5 bases at V and 5 bases at J; junction bases unmatched: 5. The V gene's germline CDR1 is SSHAT and CDR2 FNYEAQ (reference sequence). The CDR3 has 13 amino acids. The CDR3 region is CASSGQVGETQYF. CDR3 bases: TGTGCCAGCAGCGGACAGGTCGGCGAGACCCAGTACTTC.

This chain connects TRBV7-2 to TRBJ2-1; 8 bases match TRBD2. From germline, CDR1 is SGHTA and CDR2 FQGNSA. The ends lost 7 bases at V and 3 bases at J; junction bases unmatched: 5. The CDR3 extends over 14 amino acids. CDR3 DNA sequence: TGTGCCAGCACCCCAGGGACTAGCTACAATGAGCAGTTCTTC. Translated: CASTPGTSYNEQFF. The full variable domain, completed using reference TRBV7-2 and TRBJ2-1, is GAGVSQSPSNKVTEKGKDVELRCDPISGHTALYWYRQSLGQGLEFLIYFQGNSAPDKSGLPSDRFSAERTGGSVSTLTIQRTQQEDSAVYLCASTPGTSYNEQFFGPGTRLTVL.

This CDR3 is CASRTGQPNTEAFF. In DNA form, the CDR3 reads TGTGCCAGCAGGACGGGACAGCCTAACACTGAAGCTTTCTTT. The V and J genes are TRBV25-1 and TRBJ1-1; 7 bases agree with TRBD1. V was pared by 6 bases and J by 2 bases, with 6 bases of the junction left unmatched. From germline, CDR1 is MGHDK and CDR2 SYGVNS. The CDR3 has 14 residues.

The V call is TRBV4-3, the J call TRBJ2-1; TRBD1 aligns across 7 bases. Per the germline V gene, CDR1 is LGHNA and CDR2 is YSLEER. This CDR3 comprises 15 residues. Losses at the gene ends were 3 bases for V and 4 bases for J; bases not matched to a gene: 6. For the CDR3, the DNA is TGCGCCAGCAGCCATCGACAGGGCCAATACAATGAGCAGTTCTTC. It codes for CASSHRQGQYNEQFF.

The chain employs TRBV27 and TRBJ2-1; possibly TRBD2 for D (7 bases). The CDR3 is 12 residues long. Germline V gives CDR1 MNHEY, CDR2 SMNVEV (reference sequence). The V end was cut by 4 bases, the J end by 12 bases, with 13 bases between. In DNA form, the CDR3 reads TGTGCCAGCAGTTCCGTCGGGGGGCCGCAGTTCTTC. Protein sequence: CASSSVGGPQFF.

This clone was observed a handful of times. This sample includes further DNA sequences coding for the same CDR3. V is TRBV29-1 and J is TRBJ1-1, with 7 positions matching TRBD1. Germline CDR1 reads SQVTM; CDR2 reads ANQGSEA. The trim removed 6 bases at V and 0 bases at J, leaving 1 base unmatched. The CDR3 runs to 12 residues. In DNA form, the CDR3 reads TGCAGCGTGGGACAGATGAACACTGAAGCTTTCTTT. Its translation: CSVGQMNTEAFF.

This clone was detected only a few times. The genes are TRBV28 and TRBJ1-2, with 11 bases matching TRBD1. V shed 5 bases and J 3 bases; nucleotides not matched to a gene: 5. In germline, CDR1 is MDHEN, CDR2 SYDVKM. The CDR3 length is 15 residues. In DNA form, the CDR3 reads TGTGCCAGCAGTCCGCGGACAGGGGGCGACTATGGCTACACCTTC. Its protein is CASSPRTGGDYGYTF.

Written as DNA, the CDR3 is TGTGCCAGCAGCGGTGGGGAACTAGCGGGAGGCGACGAGCAGTACTTC. Residues: CASSGGELAGGDEQYF. V is TRBV28 and J is TRBJ2-7; 12 nucleotides line up with TRBD2. Germline V gene sequence: CDR1 MDHEN, CDR2 SYDVKM. CDR3 size: 16 residues. The V gene end was trimmed by 6 bases and the J gene end by 5 bases; junction bases not matched to a gene: 11.

This clone was seen a handful of times. V usage is TRBV28 and J usage is TRBJ1-2, with D tentatively TRBD1 (6 bases). V was pared by 10 bases and J by 4 bases, with 16 bases between. The CDR3 extends over 13 amino acids. CDR1 MDHEN and CDR2 SYDVKM come from the germline V gene. The chain's CDR3 is CATSKGGGYGYTF. CDR3 sequence (DNA): TGTGCCACCTCCAAGGGGGGGGGCTATGGCTACACCTTC.

The V gene is TRBV27, the J gene TRBJ2-2; tentatively, D is TRBD2 (6 bases). Trimming removed 0 bases from V and 7 bases from J, with 18 bases in between. CDR1 and CDR2 (germline): MNHEY, SMNVEV (reference sequence). CDR3 length: 17 residues. CDR3 region: CASSLSWTREKYGELFF. CDR3 coding DNA: TGTGCCAGCAGTTTATCCTGGACCCGGGAGAAGTACGGGGAGCTGTTTTTT.

The CDR3 protein is CASLTGDEQFF. The CDR3 nucleotides are TGTGCCAGCTTAACGGGAGATGAGCAGTTCTTC. V usage is TRBV28 and J usage is TRBJ2-1; possibly TRBD2 for D (6 bases). Deletions cut 8 bases from V and 8 bases from J, with 10 bases between. This CDR3 has 11 amino acids. From germline, CDR1 is MDHEN and CDR2 SYDVKM.

This clone was picked up one time. V gene TRBV18 combines with J gene TRBJ1-4, with 7 bases identical to TRBD1. The CDR3 extends over 15 amino acids. Trimming at V came to 0 bases and at J to 7 bases, leaving 5 bases not matched to a gene. Germline values: CDR1 KGHSH, CDR2 LQKENI. The CDR3 loop reads CASSPPTGIGEKLFF. In DNA, the CDR3 is TGTGCCAGCTCACCACCGACAGGGATTGGTGAAAAACTGTTTTTT.

The genes are TRBV19 and TRBJ2-1, with no clear D. V lost 6 bases and J lost 1, with 16 bases in between. The CDR3 runs to 16 residues. Germline lookup yields CDR1 LNHDA and CDR2 SQIVND (reference sequence). CDR3 sequence reads: CASRSDRASSYNEQFF. The CDR3 nucleotides read TGTGCCAGTAGATCTGACCGGGCCTCTTCCTACAATGAGCAGTTCTTC.

J is TRBJ2-7 and V is TRBV27, with TRBD2 identical over 7 bases. Trimming removed 10 bases from V and 1 base from J; junction bases left unmatched: 7. This CDR3 contains 13 residues. The germline V gene encodes CDR1 MNHEY and CDR2 SMNVEV (reference sequence). CDR3 bases: TGTGCCACTGCCAGGACTAGGTCCTACGAGCAGTACTTC. This gives the protein CATARTRSYEQYF.

The J gene is TRBJ2-7, the V gene TRBV9, with 8 bases fitting TRBD1. Germline CDR1 and CDR2: SGDLS and YYNGEE. CDR3 length: 16 amino acids. J was trimmed by 2 bases and V by 4 bases; bases with no gene match: 11. The DNA for the CDR3 is TGTGCCAGCAGCCCTCGGACAGGGCTTGTGGCCTACGAGCAGTACTTC. This gives the protein CASSPRTGLVAYEQYF.

The chain links TRBV30 to TRBJ2-4, with unresolved D. V was pared by 5 bases and J by 9 bases, with 8 bases between. The CDR3 spans 10 residues. Germline CDR1 GTSNPN, CDR2 SVGIG (reference sequence). The CDR3 spells CAWGQSIQYF. Written as DNA, the CDR3 is TGTGCCTGGGGCCAGAGCATTCAGTACTTC.

This chain connects TRBV7-2 to TRBJ2-6; D gene ambiguous. Trimming took 7 bases from V and 0 from J, leaving 7 bases between them. This CDR3 contains 14 residues. The V gene's germline CDR1 is SGHTA and CDR2 FQGNSA. CDR3 in amino acids: CASTQDSGANVLTF. Here the CDR3 DNA reads TGTGCCAGCACCCAGGACTCTGGGGCCAACGTCCTGACTTTC.